This T cell receptor (beta chain) derives from a study of cytomegalovirus exposure and HLA in healthy donors. Study-wide results and limits: Later analysis suggested links between common viral pathogens and several top significant clusters. One variant, a missense change in DCLRE1C, was linked in a later analysis to TCR beta V- and J-gene trimming. Differences between HLA loci emerged in a later analysis of TCR association rates, with DRB1 most and HLA-C fewest.

It was with 60 Vbeta and 13 Jbeta primers that the PCR ran. Only in-frame clones appear in the TCRdb table, and some are missing; sequencing was by immunoSEQ multiplex PCR. Found here are 150,000 or so clones, around 82% of them singletons; the top ten hold around 0.97%. As to this clone: Its specificity is not known.

All the people who gave samples were healthy bone marrow donors. Trimming cost V 6 bases and J 1 base; bases outside gene matches: 11. Germline V gives CDR1 MNHNY, CDR2 SVGAGI (reference sequence). The CDR3 is 16 amino acids. The sequence derives from a man aged 30-40 years in good health and CMV-seronegative. The sample consisted of PBMCs. The chain has TRBV6-6 and TRBJ2-5; TRBD1 matches 7 bases. The DNA for the CDR3 is TGTGCCAGCAGACCCCACAGGGGAAGTGGCCAAGAGACCCAGTACTTC. It is translated as CASRPHRGSGQETQYF.